In its sample, the clone carrying this T cell receptor beta chain was seen many times. Amplification yielded TCR beta CDR3 regions, with RNA transcripts as the source. Primed by the HTBI set, a first-round RT-PCR was run on the TCR CDR3. TCRdb reprocessed the multiplex PCR reads with MiXCR, giving one entry per CDR3 protein. The sample lists 250,000 to 350,000 distinct CDR3 sequences; approximately 20% were seen once. Looked up from germline, CDR1 is MDHEN and CDR2 is SYDVKM. The CDR3 sequence is 17 residues long. Trimming took off 4 bases at V and 6 bases at J, with 25 bases between the two ends. The data derive from a study of T cells in Graves' hyperthyroidism and ophthalmopathy. Under 3 months was the duration of disease in ophthalmopathy patients, who also had a Clinical Activity Score of at least 3 and a NOSPECS grade of at least 4.

The receptor was isolated from a man aged 25-40 years with Graves' ophthalmopathy. The chain carries TRBV28 and TRBJ2-7; a weak D match, TRBD1 (5 bases). Sequenced: blood. The CDR3 nucleotides read TGTGCCAGCAGTTCGACCGTATACAATCAGGGTTCTGGCGAGCAGTACTTC. Translation gives CASSSTVYNQGSGEQYF.